This TCR beta chain was obtained from a study of early T cells in non-severe SARS-CoV-2 infection. Notes on the study in general: Matching results from VDJdb favored anti-spike CD8 responses, leaving private and CD4 specificities undetected.

The CDR3 is 15 amino acids. V gave up 4 bases and J gave up 4 bases; unmatched junction bases: 6. Individual cDNA molecules received unique molecular identifiers during library preparation. TCRdb analysed the 5' RACE reads with MiXCR anew, one entry per CDR3 protein. Of tens of thousands of distinct CDR3 sequences listed, 18% are singletons. About this clonotype itself: Its antigen is unknown.

Sequences were derived from whole blood, sampled at baseline. The gene calls are TRBV12-3 or TRBV12-4 and TRBJ1-5, with TRBD1 matching 8 bases. This receptor was taken from an adult who was a healthcare worker with PCR-confirmed SARS-CoV-2 infection or an uninfected control (not recorded which). The CDR3 DNA is TGTGCCAGCAGTTGGCGGGACAGGCCGAATCAGCCCCAGCATTTT. Translating it yields CASSWRDRPNQPQHF.